This TCR beta chain was observed in a study of T cell changes during pregnancy in multiple sclerosis. Repertoires were generated with immunoSEQ multiplex PCR, while TCRdb's copy carries only in-frame clones and drops some. The table records around 92,000 clones, 85% to 95% of them present only once. V was clipped by 1 base and J by 2 bases; unmatched bases: 3. Per the germline V gene, CDR1 is SGDLS and CDR2 is YYNGEE. The CDR3 consists of 16 residues. Material: peripheral blood, obtained in the third trimester of pregnancy. The sequence derives from a female donor with multiple sclerosis, enrolled in a pregnancy study. This chain connects TRBV9 to TRBJ2-4; 10 bases match TRBD2. The CDR3 sequence is CASSVSSGGSKNIQYF. CDR3 bases: TGTGCCAGCAGCGTATCTAGCGGGGGATCCAAAAACATTCAGTACTTC.